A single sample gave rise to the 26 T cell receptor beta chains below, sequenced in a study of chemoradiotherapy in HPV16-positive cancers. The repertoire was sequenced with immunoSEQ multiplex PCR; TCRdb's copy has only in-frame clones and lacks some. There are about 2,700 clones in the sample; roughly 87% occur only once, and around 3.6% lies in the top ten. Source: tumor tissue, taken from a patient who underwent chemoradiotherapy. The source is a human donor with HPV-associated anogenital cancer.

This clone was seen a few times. CDR3 sequence (DNA): TGTGCCAGCAGCCTCACTATTAGCGGGAGTACGGACAATGAGCAGTTCTTC. Translated, it gives CASSLTISGSTDNEQFF. J is TRBJ2-1 and V is TRBV7-9; 9 bases are a match to TRBD2. From germline, CDR1 is SEHNR and CDR2 FQNEAQ (reference sequence). The CDR3 sequence is 17 residues long. After removal of 5 bases from V and 5 bases from J, the junction contained 13 bases not matched to a gene.

The CDR3: CASRISGGSYNEQFF. In DNA form, the CDR3 reads TGTGCCAGCAGAATCAGCGGAGGCTCCTACAATGAGCAGTTCTTC. The rearrangement uses TRBV2 and TRBJ2-1; a weak D match, TRBD2 (5 bases). Germline V gene data show CDR1 as SNHLY and CDR2 as FYNNEI. The CDR3 runs 15 residues. V was clipped by 6 bases and J by 0 bases, with 12 bases between them.

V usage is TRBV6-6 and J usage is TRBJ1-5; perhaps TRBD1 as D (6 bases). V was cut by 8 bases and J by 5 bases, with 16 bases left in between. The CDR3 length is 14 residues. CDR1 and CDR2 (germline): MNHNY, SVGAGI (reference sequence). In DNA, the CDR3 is TGTGCCAGCTTACCCAGTGACAGGTATCAGCCCCAGCATTTT. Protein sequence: CASLPSDRYQPQHF.

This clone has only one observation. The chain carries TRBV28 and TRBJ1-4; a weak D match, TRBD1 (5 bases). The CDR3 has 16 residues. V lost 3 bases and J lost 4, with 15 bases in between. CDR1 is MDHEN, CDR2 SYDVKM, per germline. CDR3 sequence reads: CASSFGAGLGNEKLFF. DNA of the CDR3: TGTGCCAGCAGTTTCGGGGCAGGGTTAGGTAATGAAAAACTGTTTTTT.

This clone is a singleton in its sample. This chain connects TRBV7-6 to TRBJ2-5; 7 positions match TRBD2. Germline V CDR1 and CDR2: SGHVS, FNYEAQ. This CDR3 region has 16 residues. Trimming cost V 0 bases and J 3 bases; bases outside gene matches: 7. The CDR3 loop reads CASSLAGGTAEETQYF. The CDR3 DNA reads TGTGCCAGCAGCTTAGCGGGGGGGACTGCAGAAGAGACCCAGTACTTC.

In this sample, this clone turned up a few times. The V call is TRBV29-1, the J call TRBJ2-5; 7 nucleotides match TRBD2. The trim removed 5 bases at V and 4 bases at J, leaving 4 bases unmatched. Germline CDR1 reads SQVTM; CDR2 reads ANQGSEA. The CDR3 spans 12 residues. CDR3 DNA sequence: TGCAGCGTTCCCGGGGGGAGAGAGACCCAGTACTTC. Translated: CSVPGGRETQYF.

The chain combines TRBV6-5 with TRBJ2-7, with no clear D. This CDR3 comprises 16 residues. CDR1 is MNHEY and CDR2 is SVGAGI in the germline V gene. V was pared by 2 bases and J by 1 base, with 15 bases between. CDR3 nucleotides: TGTGCCAGCAGTTACAACTCTAATGACGCATCCTACGAGCAGTACTTC. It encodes CASSYNSNDASYEQYF.

The CDR3 loop is CASSPGTGGIYEQYF. The CDR3 nucleotides read TGTGCCAGCTCACCAGGGACAGGGGGTATCTACGAGCAGTACTTC. The rearrangement uses TRBV18 and TRBJ2-7, with 11 bases that match TRBD1. The CDR3 loop spans 15 amino acids. J lost 3 bases, V lost 2 bases, and 3 bases had no gene match. Germline assignment: CDR1 KGHSH and CDR2 LQKENI.

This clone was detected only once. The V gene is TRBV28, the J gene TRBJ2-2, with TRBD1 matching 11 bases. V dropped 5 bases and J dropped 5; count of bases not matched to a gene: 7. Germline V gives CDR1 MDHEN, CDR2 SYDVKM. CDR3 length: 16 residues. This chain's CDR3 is CASSLTGTGGTGELFF. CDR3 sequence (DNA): TGTGCCAGCAGTCTCACCGGGACAGGGGGAACCGGGGAGCTGTTTTTT.

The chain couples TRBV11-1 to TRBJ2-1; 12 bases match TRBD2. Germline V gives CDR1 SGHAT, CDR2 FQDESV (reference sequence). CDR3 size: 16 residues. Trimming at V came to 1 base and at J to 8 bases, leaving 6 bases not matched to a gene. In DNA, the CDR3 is TGTGCCAGCAGCTTAGAACTAGCGGGAGGTATAGATGAGCAGTTCTTC. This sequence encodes CASSLELAGGIDEQFF.

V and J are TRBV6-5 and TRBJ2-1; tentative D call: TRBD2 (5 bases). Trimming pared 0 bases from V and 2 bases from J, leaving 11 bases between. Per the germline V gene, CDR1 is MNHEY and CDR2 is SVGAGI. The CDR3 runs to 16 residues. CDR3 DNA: TGTGCCAGCAGTTACTCGAGCGGCGAAGCCTACAATGAGCAGTTCTTC. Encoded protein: CASSYSSGEAYNEQFF.

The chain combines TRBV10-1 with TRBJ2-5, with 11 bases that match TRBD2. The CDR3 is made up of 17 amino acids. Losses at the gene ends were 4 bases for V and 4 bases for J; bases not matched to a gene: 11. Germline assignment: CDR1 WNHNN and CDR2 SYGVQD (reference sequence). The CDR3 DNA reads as TGCGCCAGCAGTGTGCCGGGGACTAGCGGAGGGAGAGAGACCCAGTACTTC. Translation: CASSVPGTSGGRETQYF.

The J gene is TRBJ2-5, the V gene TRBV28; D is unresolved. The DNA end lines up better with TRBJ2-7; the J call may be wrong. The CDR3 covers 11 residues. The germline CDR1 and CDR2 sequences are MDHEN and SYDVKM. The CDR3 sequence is CASSLNYEQYF. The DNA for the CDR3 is TGTGCCAGCAGTTTGAATTACGAGCAGTACTTC.

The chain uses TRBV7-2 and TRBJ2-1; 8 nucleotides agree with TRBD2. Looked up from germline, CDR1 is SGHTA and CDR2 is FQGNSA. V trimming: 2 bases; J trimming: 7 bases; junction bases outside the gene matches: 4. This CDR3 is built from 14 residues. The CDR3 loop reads CASSLSPSGNEQFF. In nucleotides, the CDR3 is TGTGCCAGCAGCTTATCCCCTAGCGGGAATGAGCAGTTCTTC.

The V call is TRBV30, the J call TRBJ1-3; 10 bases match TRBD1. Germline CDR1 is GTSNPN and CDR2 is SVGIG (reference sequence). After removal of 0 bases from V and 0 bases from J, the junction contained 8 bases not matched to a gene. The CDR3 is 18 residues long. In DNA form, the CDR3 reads TGTGCCTGGAGTGTACGGGGACAGGGGCTTTTCTCTGGAAACACCATATATTTT. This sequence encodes CAWSVRGQGLFSGNTIYF.

The CDR3 spells CASSRRESGYTF. Here the CDR3 DNA reads TGCGCCAGCAGTCGTCGTGAGAGCGGCTACACCTTC. The chain carries TRBV10-2 and TRBJ1-2; D unresolved. Deletions cut 5 bases from V and 8 bases from J, with 12 bases between. Looked up from germline, CDR1 is WSHSY and CDR2 is SAAADI. This CDR3 spans 12 amino acids.

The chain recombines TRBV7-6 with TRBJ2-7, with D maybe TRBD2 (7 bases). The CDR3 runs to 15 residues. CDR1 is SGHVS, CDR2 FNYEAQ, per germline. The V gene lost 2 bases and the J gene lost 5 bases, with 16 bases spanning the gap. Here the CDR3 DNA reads TGTGCCAGCAGCTTATTCGGGGGGCAGGGGAACGAGCAGTACTTC. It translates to CASSLFGGQGNEQYF.

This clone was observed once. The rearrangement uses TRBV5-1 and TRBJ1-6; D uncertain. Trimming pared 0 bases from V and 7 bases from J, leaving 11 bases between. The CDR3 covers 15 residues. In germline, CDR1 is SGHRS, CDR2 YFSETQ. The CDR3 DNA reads TGCGCCAGCAGCTTGGCCCGGGTTCAAAATTCACCCCTCCACTTT. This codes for CASSLARVQNSPLHF.

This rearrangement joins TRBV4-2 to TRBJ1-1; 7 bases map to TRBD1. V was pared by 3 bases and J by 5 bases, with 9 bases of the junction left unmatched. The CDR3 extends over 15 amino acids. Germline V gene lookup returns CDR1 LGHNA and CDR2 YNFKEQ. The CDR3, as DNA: TGTGCCAGCAGCCACGCACAGGGGACGGGAACTGAAGCTTTCTTT. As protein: CASSHAQGTGTEAFF.

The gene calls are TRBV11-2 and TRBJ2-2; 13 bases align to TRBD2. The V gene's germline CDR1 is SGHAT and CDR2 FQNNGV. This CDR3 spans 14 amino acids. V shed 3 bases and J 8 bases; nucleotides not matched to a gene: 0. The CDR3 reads CASSLTSGRGELFF. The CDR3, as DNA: TGTGCCAGCAGCTTGACTAGCGGGAGGGGGGAGCTGTTTTTT. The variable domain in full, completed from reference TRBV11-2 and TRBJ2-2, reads EAGVAQSPRYKIIEKRQSVAFWCNPISGHATLYWYQQILGQGPKLLIQFQNNGVVDDSQLPKDRFSAERLKGVDSTLKIQPAKLEDSAVYLCASSLTSGRGELFFGEGSRLTVL.

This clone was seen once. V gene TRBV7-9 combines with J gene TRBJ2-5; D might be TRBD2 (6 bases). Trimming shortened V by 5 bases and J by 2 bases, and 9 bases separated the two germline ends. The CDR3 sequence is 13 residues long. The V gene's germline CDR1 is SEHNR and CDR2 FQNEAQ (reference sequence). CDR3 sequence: CASSHRGQETQYF. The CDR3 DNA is TGTGCCAGCAGCCACCGGGGGCAAGAGACCCAGTACTTC.

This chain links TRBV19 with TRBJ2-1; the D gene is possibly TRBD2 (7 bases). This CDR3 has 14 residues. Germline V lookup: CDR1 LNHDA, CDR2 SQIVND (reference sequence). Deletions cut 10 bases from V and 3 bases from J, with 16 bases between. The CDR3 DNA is TGTGCCACTTCGAGGGGGAGGGACTACAATGAGCAGTTCTTC. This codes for CATSRGRDYNEQFF.

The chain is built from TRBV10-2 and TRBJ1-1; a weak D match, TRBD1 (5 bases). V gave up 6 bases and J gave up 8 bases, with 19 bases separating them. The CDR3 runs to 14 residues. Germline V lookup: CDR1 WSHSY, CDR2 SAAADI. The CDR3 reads CASSASGHLNEAFF. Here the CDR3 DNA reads TGCGCCAGCAGCGCCTCGGGGCACCTAAACGAAGCTTTCTTT.

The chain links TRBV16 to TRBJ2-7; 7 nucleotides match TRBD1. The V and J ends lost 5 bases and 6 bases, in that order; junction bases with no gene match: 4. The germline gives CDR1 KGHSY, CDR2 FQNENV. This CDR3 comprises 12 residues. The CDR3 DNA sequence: TGTGCCAGCAGCACAACAGGGGTCGAGCAGTACTTC. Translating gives CASSTTGVEQYF.

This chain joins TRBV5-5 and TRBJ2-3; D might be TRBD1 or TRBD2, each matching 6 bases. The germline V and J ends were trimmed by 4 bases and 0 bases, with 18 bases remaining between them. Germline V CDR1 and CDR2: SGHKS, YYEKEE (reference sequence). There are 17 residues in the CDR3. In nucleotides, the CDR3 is TGTGCCAGCAGCGATATAGGAGGGGGTAGAAGCACAGATACGCAGTATTTT. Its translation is CASSDIGGGRSTDTQYF.

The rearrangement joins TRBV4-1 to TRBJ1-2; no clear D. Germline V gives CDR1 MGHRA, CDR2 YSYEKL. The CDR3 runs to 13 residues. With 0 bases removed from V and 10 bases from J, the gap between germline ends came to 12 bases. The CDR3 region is CASSQDLAVFYTF. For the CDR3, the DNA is TGCGCCAGCAGCCAAGATCTAGCAGTCTTCTACACCTTC.